This T cell receptor beta chain comes out of a study of regulatory T cells in long-lasting Graves disease. Study conclusions and caveats: Only peripheral blood was studied, not thyroid tissue.

Germline CDR1 reads DFQATT; CDR2 reads SNEGSKA (reference sequence). V shed 5 bases and J 7 bases; nucleotides not matched to a gene: 8. The CDR3 has 15 amino acids. There are a few counts of this clonotype. As yet, its antigen is unknown. To make TCR beta libraries, researchers used iRepertoire HTBI primers and Arm-PCR of CDR3 regions. One entry per CDR3 protein, called by TCRdb with MiXCR from the multiplex PCR reads. The data contain 400,000 to 500,000 distinct CDR3 sequences, about 15% of them singletons. As for time point: newly diagnosed GD, antithyroid drugs for less than 3 months. The authors made the TCR library using RNA they extracted from PBMCs. These data were also reused for a study on T cells in Graves' hyperthyroidism and ophthalmopathy.

The sequence came from a woman younger than 30 with Graves disease. The chain links TRBV20-1 to TRBJ2-2; 12 nucleotides line up with TRBD2. Specimen: peripheral blood mononuclear cells (PBMCs), collected at new diagnosis, from a patient treated with antithyroid drugs. CDR3 sequence (DNA): TGCAGTGCTGGACTAGCGGGAAGATCTGGCGGGGAGCTGTTTTTT. Amino acids: CSAGLAGRSGGELFF.